This TCR beta chain appears in the sequencing data of a study of blood T cells in healthy people across ages. Findings and limits, study-wide: Conclusively comparing naive with antigen-experienced cells was impossible with unsorted PBMCs.

With 0 bases removed from V and 9 bases from J, the gap between germline ends came to 12 bases. The CDR3 has 15 amino acids. Germline CDR1 and CDR2: MNHEY and SMNVEV (reference sequence). The second PCR ran about 6 to 12 cycles with a sample-barcoded 5' primer and J-beta primers. In TCRdb, the 5' RACE reads were re-called with MiXCR into one record per CDR3 protein. Of more than 750,000 distinct CDR3 sequences listed, 25% to 30% are singletons. Only a few counts were recorded for this clonotype. Antigen specificity is unknown. Another study also made use of these data, one on T cells of mothers and their children. In that study: The donors comprised roughly 6 children and their three healthy Caucasian mothers.

The clonotype originates from a woman aged 35 to 49 in good health. The gene calls are TRBV27 and TRBJ1-6; TRBD1 is a possible D gene (5 bases). Sequencing input: blood. Written as DNA, the CDR3 is TGTGCCAGCAGTTTATCCGGGGACCGACTTTCACCCCTCCACTTT. Amino acids: CASSLSGDRLSPLHF.